The subject of this entry is one T cell receptor (beta chain). The CDR3 has 15 amino acids. Germline loops: CDR1 LNHDA, CDR2 SQIVND (reference sequence). V was clipped by 10 bases and J by 5 bases, with 20 bases between them. Method: immunoSEQ multiplex PCR; TCRdb's copy keeps in-frame clones and lacks some. The sample lists about 42,000 clones, over 75% seen once, with over 2.5% in the top ten. The data were obtained in a study of OX40 agonist ivuxolimab in advanced cancers. The receptor was derived from an adult with an advanced solid tumor such as melanoma, head and neck, liver or kidney cancer. This sample comprised CD4+ or CD8+ T cells sorted from blood, obtained in a trial of the OX40 agonist ivuxolimab. The rearrangement uses TRBV19 and TRBJ2-2; D uncertain. The CDR3 DNA reads TGTGCCACCTCCCCCTCTAGAACCGGAACCGGGGAGCTGTTTTTT. Encoded protein: CATSPSRTGTGELFF.